The 8 T cell receptor beta chains presented below share a single source sample, sequenced in a study of blood T cells in healthy people across ages. With a J-beta primer mix and a sample-barcoded 5' primer, a second PCR ran about 6 to 11 cycles. One entry per CDR3 protein results from TCRdb running MiXCR on the 5' RACE reads. The table lists some 1.7 million distinct CDR3 sequences, 28% of them singletons. The sequenced sample consisted of blood. These receptors originate from a woman in her twenties or thirties in good health.

In this sample, this clonotype turned up many times. V gene TRBV29-1 combines with J gene TRBJ2-6, with TRBD1 as a possible D gene (5 bases). Germline V gene sequence: CDR1 SQVTM, CDR2 ANQGSEA. Trimming pared 3 bases from V and 0 bases from J, leaving 9 bases between. There are 15 residues in the CDR3. The CDR3 DNA follows: TGCAGCGTTGAGGGGCATCTCTCTGGGGCCAACGTCCTGACTTTC. This gives the protein CSVEGHLSGANVLTF.

This clonotype has only a few counts. The chain links TRBV5-1 to TRBJ2-7; TRBD1 matches at 7 bases. The CDR3 loop spans 15 amino acids. Trimming took 4 bases from V and 3 from J; bases not matched to a gene: 10. Germline assignment: CDR1 SGHRS and CDR2 YFSETQ. Written as DNA, the CDR3 is TGCGCCAGCAGCGCTACCGGGACAGATTTCTACGAGCAGTACTTC. Protein sequence: CASSATGTDFYEQYF.

A few counts support this clonotype. The chain combines TRBV27 with TRBJ2-7, with D possibly matching TRBD2 (5 bases). V lost 0 bases and J 5 bases, leaving 14 bases between the germline ends. The length of the CDR3 is 15 residues. Germline CDR1 and CDR2: MNHEY and SMNVEV (reference sequence). The CDR3 nucleotides are TGTGCCAGCAGTTTATCCCGCGGGTCCCGGAACGAGCAGTACTTC. Its protein product is CASSLSRGSRNEQYF.

This clonotype came up a few times. The CDR3 DNA follows: TGCAGCGTTGAAGATAGACCCGGTGGCGGATTCTACGAGCAGTACTTC. It codes for CSVEDRPGGGFYEQYF. The rearrangement links TRBV29-1 to TRBJ2-7; D call uncertain. Germline V gene sequence: CDR1 SQVTM, CDR2 ANQGSEA. There are 16 residues in the CDR3. V dropped 0 bases and J dropped 3 bases, with 18 bases sitting between them.

The table lists this clonotype with a few counts. This chain connects TRBV11-1 to TRBJ2-4, with 7 bases matching TRBD1. The CDR3 is 13 amino acids. Germline V lookup: CDR1 SGHAT, CDR2 FQDESV (reference sequence). V shed 3 bases, J shed 8 bases, and the junction held 4 bases outside the gene matches. CDR3 sequence reads: CASSFFQGDIQYF. The CDR3 coding sequence is TGTGCCAGCAGCTTTTTCCAGGGGGACATTCAGTACTTC.

The gene calls are TRBV10-1 and TRBJ1-1, with TRBD1 as a possible D gene (6 bases). CDR3 size: 14 residues. Germline CDR1 WNHNN, CDR2 SYGVQD (reference sequence). Trimming took off 0 bases at V and 3 bases at J, with 8 bases between the two ends. CDR3: CASSESRGYTEAFF. In DNA, the CDR3 is TGCGCCAGCAGTGAGTCGAGGGGGTACACTGAAGCTTTCTTT.

The chain links TRBV5-1 to TRBJ1-2; D is possibly TRBD1 (5 bases). CDR3 size: 15 residues. V lost 0 bases to trimming and J lost 2 bases, with 11 bases between them. Germline assignment: CDR1 SGHRS and CDR2 YFSETQ. CDR3: CASSLGWGENYGYTF. The CDR3, as DNA: TGCGCCAGCAGCTTGGGATGGGGGGAAAACTATGGCTACACCTTC.

The rearrangement joins TRBV7-9 to TRBJ2-1; no firm D call. This CDR3 is 12 amino acids long. Germline V gene lookup returns CDR1 SEHNR and CDR2 FQNEAQ (reference sequence). Deletions cut 6 bases from V and 6 bases from J, with 9 bases between. CDR3 region: CASRMTSNEQFF. CDR3 DNA: TGTGCCAGCAGGATGACCTCCAATGAGCAGTTCTTC.